These 21 T cell receptor beta chains were all obtained from the same sample, sequenced in a study of regulatory T cells in long-lasting Graves disease. Noted time point: newly diagnosed GD, antithyroid drugs for less than 3 months. Following extraction of RNA from PBMCs, that RNA was used to make the TCR library. Arm-PCR of CDR3 regions with iRepertoire HTBI primers generated TCR beta libraries. Via MiXCR, TCRdb re-called the multiplex PCR reads, giving one row per CDR3 protein. The table has some 560,000 distinct CDR3 sequences, around 15% seen once. These records were also assigned to another study, of T cells in Graves' hyperthyroidism and ophthalmopathy.

The sample was peripheral blood mononuclear cells (PBMCs), taken at new diagnosis, from a patient treated with antithyroid drugs. The receptors were sampled from a woman aged 40-60 years with Graves disease.

As for this clonotype: A far larger clone is off by one base, so a read error is likely. The chain has TRBV13 and TRBJ1-5; D gene unclear. Per the germline V gene, CDR1 is PRHDT and CDR2 is FYEKMQ (reference sequence). The CDR3 has 14 residues. Trimming pared 8 bases from V and 7 bases from J, leaving 18 bases between. The CDR3, as DNA: TGTGCCAGCTCAGAGCCGGGTTGGAACCAGCCCCAGCATTTT. It specifies CASSEPGWNQPQHF.

A word on this clonotype: A much larger clone lies a single base off, so this may be a read error. This chain links TRBV12-3 or TRBV12-4 with TRBJ1-4, with a possible D match to TRBD1 (5 bases). The CDR3 sequence is 16 residues long. V was pared by 6 bases and J by 7 bases, with 21 bases between. The CDR3 DNA reads as TGTGCCAGCAGGTCACTCCCGGGACTGGGGCCTGAAAAACTGTTTTTT. It specifies CASRSLPGLGPEKLFF.

There are a few counts of this clonotype. V usage is TRBV11-2 and J usage is TRBJ2-5; the D gene is possibly TRBD1 (5 bases). The CDR3 consists of 15 residues. Germline values: CDR1 SGHAT, CDR2 FQNNGV. V lost 0 bases to trimming and J lost 5 bases, with 13 bases between them. The CDR3 protein is CASSLDQGGMETQYF. CDR3 nucleotides: TGTGCCAGCAGCTTAGATCAGGGTGGGATGGAGACCCAGTACTTC.

This chain joins TRBV3-1 and TRBJ1-5; D unclear. The CDR3 totals 13 residues. Trimming took off 3 bases at V and 4 bases at J, with 7 bases between the two ends. The germline V gene has CDR1 LGHDT and CDR2 YNNKEL (reference sequence). The CDR3 nucleotides read TGTGCCAGCAGCCACTCGGGAAATCAGCCCCAGCATTTT. It specifies CASSHSGNQPQHF.

As for this clonotype: Being one base from a much bigger clone, this may be a read error. This rearrangement joins TRBV11-3 to TRBJ1-5; D possibly corresponds to TRBD1 (5 bases). In germline, CDR1 is SGHNT, CDR2 YENEEA. This CDR3 comprises 14 residues. CDR3 DNA sequence: TGTGCCAGCAGCCTCCCGGGGCCAAATCGGCCCCAGCATTTT. Translated: CASSLPGPNRPQHF.

The chain combines TRBV4-1 with TRBJ2-1; D perhaps matches TRBD1 (6 bases). This CDR3 is built from 18 residues. CDR1 is MGHRA and CDR2 is YSYEKL in the germline V gene. Trimming shortened V by 1 base and J by 3 bases, and 19 bases separated the two germline ends. The CDR3, as DNA: TGCGCCAGCAGCCAAGTCGAGTTATGGACAGCATTCTACAATGAGCAGTTCTTC. Amino acid sequence: CASSQVELWTAFYNEQFF.

V and J are TRBV25-1 and TRBJ1-1; 12 bases match TRBD1. Germline V lookup: CDR1 MGHDK, CDR2 SYGVNS. The CDR3 sequence is 17 residues long. The V segment lost 4 bases and the J segment 5 bases; nucleotides outside the gene matches: 11. CDR3 DNA sequence: TGTGCCAGCAGTGGCCCGGGACAGGGGGCGTCGGGTACTGAAGCTTTCTTT. Translated: CASSGPGQGASGTEAFF.

This clonotype has at least ten counts. The rearrangement uses TRBV28 and TRBJ2-5; 7 positions agree with TRBD2. The CDR3 contains 12 residues. J gave up 5 bases and V 6 bases, and 3 bases lay outside the gene matches. CDR1 MDHEN and CDR2 SYDVKM come from the germline V gene. CDR3 DNA: TGTGCCAGCAGCCCCGGGAGGGAGACCCAGTACTTC. This encodes CASSPGRETQYF.

A few counts support this clonotype. The chain combines TRBV29-1 with TRBJ1-2; 8 bases are shared with TRBD1. The V segment lost 4 bases and the J segment 5 bases; nucleotides outside the gene matches: 9. This CDR3 has 14 residues. CDR1 SQVTM and CDR2 ANQGSEA come from the germline V gene. CDR3 region: CSVAAGQDGYGYTF. CDR3 DNA sequence: TGCAGCGTTGCCGCGGGACAGGACGGGTATGGCTACACCTTC.

This clonotype has only a few counts. V gene TRBV28 combines with J gene TRBJ2-3, with 9 nucleotides matching TRBD2. Trimming at V came to 2 bases and at J to 4 bases, leaving 4 bases not matched to a gene. This CDR3 contains 15 residues. In germline, CDR1 is MDHEN, CDR2 SYDVKM. DNA for the CDR3: TGTGCCAGCAGTTTAGCGGGGGGGCCCCCAGATACGCAGTATTTT. This gives the protein CASSLAGGPPDTQYF.

The sample holds many counts of this clonotype. The chain uses TRBV27 and TRBJ1-5; no clear D gene. The CDR3 has 16 residues. Germline CDR1 is MNHEY and CDR2 is SMNVEV (reference sequence). Trimming shortened V by 0 bases and J by 2 bases, and 11 bases separated the two germline ends. The CDR3 nucleotides are TGTGCCAGCAGTTTATCGGTCGGGCCTGGCAATCAGCCCCAGCATTTT. The encoded protein is CASSLSVGPGNQPQHF.

The CDR3 DNA follows: TGTGCCAGCAGTTTAACGGGGTGGCGTCAGGGGACCCAGTACTTC. Translated, it gives CASSLTGWRQGTQYF. The chain employs TRBV6-9 and TRBJ2-5; D may match TRBD1 or TRBD2 (5 bases each). The CDR3 is made up of 15 amino acids. Looked up from germline, CDR1 is MNHGY and CDR2 is SVAAGI. The V end lost 4 bases, the J end lost 7 bases, and 19 bases lay between the germline ends.

This clonotype was seen only a few times. The chain recombines TRBV15 with TRBJ2-3, with a tentative D call TRBD2 (5 bases). The germline V gene has CDR1 LNHNV and CDR2 YYDKDF (reference sequence). The V and J ends lost 5 bases and 6 bases respectively, with 9 bases between them. This CDR3 has 12 residues. The CDR3 DNA sequence: TGTGCCACCAGCCCCCGGAGGGATACGCAGTATTTT. It yields the protein CATSPRRDTQYF.

This clonotype showed up many times. Relative to the germline gene, one junction end is altered; a read error may explain this. The chain recombines TRBV20-1 with TRBJ2-1; no definite D call. Germline V gene data show CDR1 as DFQATT and CDR2 as SNEGSKA (reference sequence). This CDR3 contains 14 residues. As DNA, the CDR3 is TGCAGTGCTAGATTCCGAGGATCCTACGATGAGCAGTTCTTC. Translating gives CSARFRGSYDEQFF.

This clonotype has a count of ten or more. The chain links TRBV13 to TRBJ2-7, with TRBD1 identical over 7 bases. J gave up 2 bases and V 5 bases, and 15 bases lay outside the gene matches. This CDR3 has 17 amino acids. Germline CDR1 PRHDT, CDR2 FYEKMQ (reference sequence). The CDR3 bases are TGTGCCAGCAGCCCGCAACTGACAGGGACCGACGCCTACGAGCAGTACTTC. Protein product: CASSPQLTGTDAYEQYF. The full variable domain, with the rest looked up from reference TRBV13 and TRBJ2-7, is AAGVIQSPRHLIKEKRETATLKCYPIPRHDTVYWYQQGPGQDPQFLISFYEKMQSDKGSIPDRFSAQQFSDYHSELNMSSLELGDSALYFCASSPQLTGTDAYEQYFGPGTRLTVT.

This clonotype was recorded many times. The genes are TRBV30 and TRBJ1-4; 7 bases align to TRBD1. V lost 3 bases, J lost 3 bases, and 7 bases stayed unmatched. The CDR3 has 15 residues. CDR1 GTSNPN and CDR2 SVGIG come from the germline V gene (reference sequence). CDR3 DNA: TGTGCCTGGAGGTTCCTCGGGACAGCTAATGAAAAACTGTTTTTT. Translating gives CAWRFLGTANEKLFF.

This clonotype was seen only a few times. The chain couples TRBV19 to TRBJ1-5, with 10 positions matching TRBD1. The CDR3 sequence is 16 residues long. Germline V gene data show CDR1 as LNHDA and CDR2 as SQIVND (reference sequence). The V gene end was trimmed by 0 bases and the J gene end by 7 bases; junction bases not matched to a gene: 6. The CDR3 DNA sequence: TGTGCCAGTAGTATAGAAAGACAGGGGGCATTACAGCCCCAGCATTTT. Translating gives CASSIERQGALQPQHF. The entire variable domain, with the rest obtained from reference TRBV19 and TRBJ1-5, is as follows: DGGITQSPKYLFRKEGQNVTLSCEQNLNHDAMYWYRQDPGQGLRLIYYSQIVNDFQKGDIAEGYSVSREKKESFPLTVTSAQKNPTAFYLCASSIERQGALQPQHFGDGTRLSIL.

Remarks on this clonotype: A much bigger clone sits one base away, suggesting this may be a read error. The chain uses TRBV2 and TRBJ2-3; no clear D. CDR1 is SNHLY and CDR2 is FYNNEI in the germline V gene. This CDR3 comprises 13 residues. V was trimmed by 4 bases and J by 6 bases, leaving 11 bases between them. The CDR3 sequence: CASSGALKDTQYF. The CDR3 nucleotides are TGTGCCAGCAGTGGAGCGCTTAAGGATACGCAGTATTTT.

This chain uses TRBV6-5 with TRBJ1-1; D might be TRBD1 (5 bases). The V gene lost 0 bases and the J gene lost 4 bases, with 12 bases spanning the gap. In germline, CDR1 is MNHEY, CDR2 SVGAGI. The CDR3 loop spans 15 amino acids. CDR3 amino acids: CASSYSGPSLTEAFF. Here the CDR3 DNA reads TGTGCCAGCAGTTACTCGGGACCCTCGCTCACTGAAGCTTTCTTT.

This clonotype was found a few times. The J gene is TRBJ1-5, the V gene TRBV19; TRBD1 matches 7 bases. The germline gives CDR1 LNHDA, CDR2 SQIVND (reference sequence). CDR3 length equals 16 residues. The V and J ends lost 7 bases and 0 bases, in that order; junction bases with no gene match: 9. The CDR3 reads CASTPTGQYSNQPQHF. The CDR3 DNA sequence: TGTGCCAGTACCCCGACAGGGCAATATAGCAATCAGCCCCAGCATTTT.

The CDR3: CASSPPSTGGSGYTF. CDR3 DNA: TGTGCCAGCTCACCACCTAGTACAGGGGGTTCTGGCTACACCTTC. This chain links TRBV18 with TRBJ1-2; TRBD1 matches 8 bases. V was pared by 0 bases and J by 7 bases, with 7 bases of the junction left unmatched. Germline V gene data show CDR1 as KGHSH and CDR2 as LQKENI. The CDR3 is made up of 15 amino acids.